This T cell receptor (beta chain) was identified in a study of T cell repertoires in cytomegalovirus infection. TCRdb re-called the reads through MiXCR, storing one row per CDR3 protein. The sample includes 900,000 to 950,000 distinct CDR3 sequences, under 40% of them seen just once. This clonotype was seen many times. Its antigen remains unidentified. Per germline, CDR1 SGHVS and CDR2 FQNEAQ. The V and J ends lost 2 bases and 6 bases respectively, with 17 bases between them. This CDR3 region has 16 residues. This clonotype was obtained from a human donor in good health (CMV status not recorded). Some clones in this sample may be carry-over from other donors' samples. The rearrangement joins TRBV7-8 to TRBJ2-1, with D possibly TRBD2 on 5 matching bases. Sequencing used cultured CD8+ T cells from PBMCs, obtained from culture after CMV antigen stimulation. The CDR3 loop reads CASSLIPDPRGNEQFF. CDR3 sequence (DNA): TGTGCCAGCAGCTTAATCCCGGACCCCCGGGGCAATGAGCAGTTCTTC.